Listed below are T cell receptor beta chains from one sample, sequenced in a study of CD4 T cells in relation to SARS-CoV-2 and coronaviruses. The method was immunoSEQ multiplex PCR; TCRdb's version includes in-frame clones alone and lacks a portion of them. The sample includes some 40,000 clones, around 83% of them seen just once. Their antigens remain unidentified. Material for sequencing was naive CD4+ T cells from PBMCs, cultured in vitro. The receptors shown here come from an adult with COVID-19. Both conserved end residues are part of each CDR3. The order of the fields is J gene, V gene, CDR3 protein.

TRBJ2-7,TRBV7-2,CASSRGQGADEQYF
TRBJ2-7,TRBV19,CASSIVLAGAREQYF
TRBJ2-2,TRBV18,CASSPQVAGELFF
TRBJ2-7,TRBV6-5,CASSYQGPSYEQYF
TRBJ2-5,TRBV11-2,CASSRLQETQYF
TRBJ2-1,TRBV7-9,CASSLFPLMDYNEQFF
TRBJ2-3,TRBV28,CASSPGTSGRHTQYF
TRBJ1-2,TRBV4-1,CASSQTTEYGYTF
TRBJ2-3,TRBV2,CASTTGQSSDTQYF
TRBJ2-7,TRBV21-1,CASRDWREFEQYF
TRBJ2-6,TRBV10-3,CATDPGPTSGANVLTF